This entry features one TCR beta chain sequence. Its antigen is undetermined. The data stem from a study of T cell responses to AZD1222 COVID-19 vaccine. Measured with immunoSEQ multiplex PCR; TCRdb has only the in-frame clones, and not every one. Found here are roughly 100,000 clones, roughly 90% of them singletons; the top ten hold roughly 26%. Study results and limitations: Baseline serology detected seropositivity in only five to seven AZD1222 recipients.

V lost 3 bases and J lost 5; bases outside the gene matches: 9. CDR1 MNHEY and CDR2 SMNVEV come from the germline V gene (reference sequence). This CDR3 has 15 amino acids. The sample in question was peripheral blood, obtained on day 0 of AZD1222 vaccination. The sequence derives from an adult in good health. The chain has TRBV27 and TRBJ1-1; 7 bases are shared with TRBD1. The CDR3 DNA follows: TGTGCCAGCAGTTTTCTGCCAGGGGGTCCGACTGAAGCTTTCTTT. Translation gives CASSFLPGGPTEAFF.